This T cell receptor beta chain is drawn from a study of radiotherapy plus CTLA-4 blockade in lung cancer. Comment on this clone: The antigen remains unidentified.

The study's findings and limits: Expansion of tumor-derived TCR clones was observed in blood after radiotherapy plus ipilimumab.

CDR1 KGHSH and CDR2 LQKENI come from the germline V gene. This CDR3 is 14 amino acids long. The germline V and J ends were trimmed by 4 bases and 5 bases, with 15 bases remaining between them. This table comes from immunoSEQ multiplex PCR, and its TCRdb copy is limited to in-frame clones, with some not included. The table shows 65,000 to 100,000 clones, with around 83% occurring only once. The sequence was obtained from a human donor with non-small cell lung cancer who had stable disease on radiotherapy plus ipilimumab. The rearrangement joins TRBV18 to TRBJ2-7; D is perhaps TRBD2 (6 bases). This sample comprised peripheral blood, obtained from a patient treated with radiotherapy plus ipilimumab. CDR3 nucleotide sequence: TGTGCCAGCTCACACCGGGACTTTACGGACGAGCAGTACTTC. It translates to CASSHRDFTDEQYF.